This TCR beta chain was retrieved from a study of identical twins. TCRdb re-derived calls from the 5' RACE reads in MiXCR, one entry per CDR3 protein. The data contain 350,000 to 450,000 distinct CDR3 sequences, about a fifth of them seen just once; the ten biggest clones take up less than 15%. Healthy Caucasians alone served as donors. The CDR3 runs 17 residues. Germline assignment: CDR1 SGDLS and CDR2 YYNGEE. With V trimmed by 4 bases and J by 1 base, 13 bases remained unmatched. The receptor was derived from a man aged 50 to 59 in good health. Sequenced input: naive T cells sorted from blood. The V and J genes are TRBV9 and TRBJ2-5, with 7 positions matching TRBD1. CDR3 in DNA: TGTGCCAGCAGCCCTCTCCGGGACAGTGGGCTCCAAGAGACCCAGTACTTC. Amino acid sequence: CASSPLRDSGLQETQYF.